This T cell receptor (beta chain) is from a study of fetal regulatory T cell absence and autoimmunity. The CDR3 is made up of 13 amino acids. Trimming took 0 bases from V and 1 from J, leaving 3 bases between them. Germline CDR1 SGHNT, CDR2 YENEEA. This table comes from immunoSEQ multiplex PCR, and its TCRdb copy is limited to in-frame clones, with some not included. The profile shows around 100,000 clones, 72% of them singletons. Sequencing was carried out using pancreas tissue. The chain is built from TRBV11-3 and TRBJ1-1; D not certain. The receptor was derived from a male donor with IPEX syndrome. The CDR3 coding sequence is TGTGCCAGCAGCTTAGAAGAGAACACTGAAGCTTTCTTT. It yields the protein CASSLEENTEAFF.